These 8 T cell receptor beta chains came from one sample sequenced in a study of T-cell memory formation after mild COVID-19. TCRdb fed the 5' RACE reads into MiXCR, producing one record per CDR3 protein. The sample records about 140,000 distinct CDR3 sequences, about 14% being singletons. The sample consisted of PBMCs or a T cell subset sorted from them (not recorded which). These receptors all stem from an adult woman who had mild COVID-19 (a few samples of this study predate the infection). Cell type and time point are not known.

The J gene is TRBJ1-5, the V gene TRBV12-3 or TRBV12-4; D gene unclear. V lost 4 bases and J 3 bases, leaving 10 bases between the germline ends. The CDR3 is made up of 14 amino acids. The CDR3, as DNA: TGTGCCAGCAGTTCGCAAGCATACAATCAGCCCCAGCATTTT. This translates into CASSSQAYNQPQHF.

The chain is built from TRBV4-3 and TRBJ2-2, with a weak D call TRBD1 (5 bases). Trimming stripped 4 bases from V and 6 bases from J, with 15 bases between. CDR1 is LGHNA and CDR2 is YSLEER in the germline V gene. The CDR3 contains 15 residues. The CDR3 sequence is CASSPHPTEAGELFF. CDR3 bases: TGCGCCAGCAGCCCCCATCCGACAGAGGCCGGGGAGCTGTTTTTT.

There are a few counts of this clonotype. The chain is built from TRBV5-6 and TRBJ2-2; TRBD1 aligns across 8 bases. Germline loops: CDR1 SGHDT, CDR2 YYEEEE. The CDR3 has 14 residues. V lost 5 bases to trimming and J lost 4 bases; unmatched junction nucleotides: 4. The CDR3 is CASSSGTGTGELFF. CDR3 nucleotide sequence: TGTGCCAGCAGTTCCGGGACAGGCACCGGGGAGCTGTTTTTT.

The V call is TRBV9, the J call TRBJ2-2; no clear D. The CDR3 contains 14 residues. Trimming stripped 0 bases from V and 6 bases from J, with 9 bases between. Germline values: CDR1 SGDLS, CDR2 YYNGEE. This CDR3 reads CASSVGYFPGELFF. The CDR3 DNA reads TGTGCCAGCAGCGTAGGGTACTTTCCCGGGGAGCTGTTTTTT. The full variable domain, completed using reference TRBV9 and TRBJ2-2, is DSGVTQTPKHLITATGQRVTLRCSPRSGDLSVYWYQQSLDQGLQFLIQYYNGEERAKGNILERFSAQQFPDLHSELNLSSLELGDSALYFCASSVGYFPGELFFGEGSRLTVL.

This clonotype appeared a few times. DNA of the CDR3: TGTGCCAGCAGCCATCGGGGGTTTTCCTACAATGAGCAGTTCTTC. Translated, it gives CASSHRGFSYNEQFF. This chain links TRBV13 with TRBJ2-1; tentatively, D is TRBD2 (6 bases). Per the germline V gene, CDR1 is PRHDT and CDR2 is FYEKMQ (reference sequence). Between the trimmed V and J ends, which lost 5 bases and 1 base, there was a span of 12 bases. The CDR3 is 15 residues long.

In its sample, this clonotype was seen a few times. V and J are TRBV6-2 or TRBV6-3 and TRBJ1-1; maybe TRBD1 (6 bases). CDR1 is MNHEY, CDR2 SVGEGT, per germline. CDR3 length: 13 residues. Trimming removed 5 bases from V and 3 bases from J, with 10 bases in between. The CDR3 sequence is CASSRTVHTEAFF. CDR3 nucleotide sequence: TGTGCCAGCAGTCGGACAGTCCACACTGAAGCTTTCTTT.

This clonotype was counted many times. This chain links TRBV7-2 with TRBJ2-3, with D possibly matching TRBD2 (5 bases). The CDR3 contains 16 residues. The V end lost 4 bases, the J end lost 0 bases, and 14 bases lay between the germline ends. CDR1 is SGHTA, CDR2 FQGNSA, per germline. CDR3 protein: CASSSGINPSTDTQYF. In nucleotides, the CDR3 is TGTGCCAGCAGCTCCGGGATCAACCCTAGCACAGATACGCAGTATTTT.

This clonotype was seen a handful of times. The chain links TRBV5-6 to TRBJ2-3; perhaps TRBD2 as D (6 bases). The CDR3 length is 15 residues. CDR1 SGHDT and CDR2 YYEEEE come from the germline V gene. Deletions cut 4 bases from V and 2 bases from J, with 14 bases between. CDR3: CASSPWGGATDTQYF. DNA for the CDR3: TGTGCCAGCAGCCCCTGGGGCGGGGCCACAGATACGCAGTATTTT.